Listed here are 17 T cell receptor beta chains from one sample, sequenced in a study of blood T cell repertoires in COVID-19. The table came from immunoSEQ multiplex PCR; TCRdb's copy has only in-frame clones and leaves some out. The repertoire includes approximately 200,000 clones, approximately 84% of them detected once, and 4.4% sits in the top ten. The specimen sequenced was peripheral blood. The receptor source for this set is a middle-aged man with acute or convalescent COVID-19.

The chain uses TRBV9 and TRBJ1-5, with TRBD1 matching 9 bases. Per germline, CDR1 SGDLS and CDR2 YYNGEE. The CDR3 is 16 residues long. Trimming cost V 4 bases and J 6 bases; bases outside gene matches: 11. This CDR3 reads CASSPFYRGRRQPQHF. DNA for the CDR3: TGTGCCAGCAGCCCATTTTACAGGGGGCGACGTCAGCCCCAGCATTTT.

The rearrangement links TRBV3-1 (or the pseudogene TRBV3-2) to TRBJ2-3; TRBD2 aligns across 9 bases. The CDR3 totals 15 residues. Trimming cost V 4 bases and J 1 base; bases outside gene matches: 3. Germline V lookup: CDR1 LGHDT, CDR2 YNNKEL (reference sequence). Here the CDR3 DNA reads TGTGCCAGCAGCCCTAAGCGGGGGGGCACAGATACGCAGTATTTT. Its protein product is CASSPKRGGTDTQYF.

The chain joins TRBV6-2 or TRBV6-3 to TRBJ1-3, with D uncertain. V was clipped by 0 bases and J by 0 bases, with 12 bases between them. CDR3 length: 17 amino acids. Germline V CDR1 and CDR2: MNHEY, SVGEGT. This chain's CDR3 is CASSYSRVPDSGNTIYF. CDR3 DNA: TGTGCCAGCAGTTACTCGAGGGTCCCAGACTCTGGAAACACCATATATTTT.

The CDR3 region is CASSLAPTTVGGPDTQYF. The DNA for the CDR3 is TGCGCCAGCAGCTTGGCCCCCACCACCGTAGGAGGGCCAGATACGCAGTATTTT. The chain is built from TRBV5-1 and TRBJ2-3, with D maybe TRBD2 (6 bases). With 0 bases removed from V and 4 bases from J, the gap between germline ends came to 21 bases. The CDR3 consists of 18 residues. Germline loops: CDR1 SGHRS, CDR2 YFSETQ.

This chain connects TRBV5-1 to TRBJ2-7, with D hard to call. The CDR3 spans 13 residues. V lost 3 bases to trimming and J lost 6 bases, with 13 bases between them. CDR1 and CDR2 (germline): SGHRS, YFSETQ. Here the CDR3 reads CASSWAASSEQYF. CDR3 sequence (DNA): TGCGCCAGCAGCTGGGCAGCAAGTTCCGAGCAGTACTTC.

This clone was seen once. V usage is TRBV29-1 and J usage is TRBJ1-1; maybe TRBD1 (5 bases). This CDR3 has 13 amino acids. Trimming pared 7 bases from V and 1 base from J, leaving 13 bases between. The germline V gene has CDR1 SQVTM and CDR2 ANQGSEA. CDR3 coding DNA: TGCAGCGCCGCCCTTCAGGGGAACACTGAAGCTTTCTTT. This sequence encodes CSAALQGNTEAFF.

This chain connects TRBV10-2 to TRBJ1-1, with TRBD1 as a possible D gene (5 bases). This CDR3 contains 11 residues. Germline CDR1 and CDR2: WSHSY and SAAADI. V was trimmed by 4 bases and J by 11 bases, leaving 11 bases between them. CDR3 loop: CASSGGGSAFF. Here the CDR3 DNA reads TGCGCCAGCAGTGGGGGGGGAAGCGCTTTCTTT.

The chain has TRBV6-5 and TRBJ2-7, with D possibly TRBD1 on 6 matching bases. CDR3 length: 15 residues. Germline V CDR1 and CDR2: MNHEY, SVGAGI. Deletions cut 0 bases from V and 0 bases from J, with 9 bases between. CDR3 DNA sequence: TGTGCCAGCAGTTACTCGACAGGTTACTCCTACGAGCAGTACTTC. It yields the protein CASSYSTGYSYEQYF.

The chain links TRBV28 to TRBJ2-4; D is possibly TRBD2 (5 bases). Per the germline V gene, CDR1 is MDHEN and CDR2 is SYDVKM. The CDR3 length is 13 residues. The V gene lost 5 bases and the J gene lost 6 bases, with 11 bases spanning the gap. The DNA of the CDR3 is TGTGCCAGCAGTGCCAGCGGCGGAAACATTCAGTACTTC. Translating gives CASSASGGNIQYF.

This clone was picked up one time. The chain links TRBV5-1 to TRBJ1-2, with 7 bases identical to TRBD1. This CDR3 has 15 amino acids. Germline V lookup: CDR1 SGHRS, CDR2 YFSETQ. Germline trimming cut 0 bases from V and 2 bases from J; bases unmatched to any gene: 4. The CDR3 DNA reads TGCGCCAGCAGCTTGGACCTGACAGGGAACTATGGCTACACCTTC. Its protein product is CASSLDLTGNYGYTF.

This clone occurred once. J is TRBJ1-2 and V is TRBV5-1; D unclear. Germline-derived CDR1 and CDR2 are SGHRS and YFSETQ. This CDR3 has 14 residues. Trimming took off 0 bases at V and 5 bases at J, with 11 bases between the two ends. The CDR3 nucleotides read TGCGCCAGCAGCTTGGAGCTCCTGCGGTATGGCTACACCTTC. Its protein is CASSLELLRYGYTF.

The chain uses TRBV18 and TRBJ1-4; 9 nucleotides match TRBD1. The V segment lost 4 bases and the J segment 5 bases; nucleotides outside the gene matches: 5. Germline V lookup: CDR1 KGHSH, CDR2 LQKENI. The CDR3 contains 15 residues. In DNA form, the CDR3 reads TGTGCCAGCTCACGGGGGACAGGGCCCAATGAAAAACTGTTTTTT. Translated: CASSRGTGPNEKLFF.

The V and J genes are TRBV7-8 and TRBJ2-2; possibly TRBD1 for D (6 bases). The V gene lost 5 bases and the J gene lost 9 bases, with 16 bases spanning the gap. The germline V gene has CDR1 SGHVS and CDR2 FQNEAQ. This CDR3 region has 14 residues. The CDR3 sequence: CASSQARGRRELFF. The CDR3 coding sequence is TGTGCCAGCAGCCAAGCCAGGGGAAGGAGGGAGCTGTTTTTT.

This chain uses TRBV6-5 with TRBJ1-1; D gene uncertain. The germline V gene has CDR1 MNHEY and CDR2 SVGAGI. V lost 0 bases, J lost 1 base, and 12 bases lay in between. The CDR3 consists of 16 residues. In nucleotides, the CDR3 is TGTGCCAGCAGTTACTCGATCGCGGGGAGGAACACTGAAGCTTTCTTT. Translated: CASSYSIAGRNTEAFF.

V gene TRBV7-9 combines with J gene TRBJ2-5; weak D call: TRBD2 (7 bases). Trimming took 0 bases from V and 4 from J, leaving 12 bases between them. Per germline, CDR1 SEHNR and CDR2 FQNEAQ (reference sequence). The CDR3 runs to 15 residues. The CDR3 protein is CASSLARGAGETQYF. The CDR3 DNA sequence: TGTGCCAGCAGCTTAGCTCGGGGGGCCGGAGAGACCCAGTACTTC.

This chain connects TRBV28 to TRBJ1-5; D is perhaps TRBD1 (6 bases). Trimming pared 2 bases from V and 4 bases from J, leaving 12 bases between. This CDR3 has 15 amino acids. The germline V gene encodes CDR1 MDHEN and CDR2 SYDVKM. The CDR3 here is CASSLNHRVNQPQHF. CDR3 nucleotide sequence: TGTGCCAGCAGTTTAAACCACAGGGTAAATCAGCCCCAGCATTTT.

The rearrangement joins TRBV5-5 to TRBJ2-5; 9 bases fit TRBD1. The CDR3 runs to 16 residues. V lost 4 bases to trimming and J lost 0 bases; unmatched junction nucleotides: 7. Germline CDR1 is SGHKS and CDR2 is YYEKEE (reference sequence). The CDR3 region is CASSATGGLYQETQYF. DNA for the CDR3: TGTGCCAGCAGCGCTACAGGGGGCCTTTACCAAGAGACCCAGTACTTC.